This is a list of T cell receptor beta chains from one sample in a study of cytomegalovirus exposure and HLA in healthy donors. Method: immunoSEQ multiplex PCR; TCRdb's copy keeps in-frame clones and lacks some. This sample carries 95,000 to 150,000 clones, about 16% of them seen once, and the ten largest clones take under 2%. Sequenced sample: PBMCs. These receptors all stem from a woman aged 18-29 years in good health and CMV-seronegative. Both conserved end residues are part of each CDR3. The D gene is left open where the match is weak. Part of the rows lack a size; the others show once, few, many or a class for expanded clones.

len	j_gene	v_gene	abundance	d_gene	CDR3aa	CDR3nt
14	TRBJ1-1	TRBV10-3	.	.	CAIGRSTGGTEAFF	TGTGCCATCGGGAGGTCCACAGGAGGCACTGAAGCTTTCTTT
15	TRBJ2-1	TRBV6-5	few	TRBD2	CASRRSGGASDEQFF	TGTGCCAGCAGGAGAAGCGGGGGGGCCTCGGATGAGCAGTTCTTC
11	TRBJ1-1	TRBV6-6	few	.	CASRGASEAFF	TGTGCCAGCAGGGGCGCATCTGAAGCTTTCTTT
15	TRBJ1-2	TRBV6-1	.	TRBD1	CASSEESGGYYGYTF	TGTGCCAGCAGTGAAGAGTCAGGGGGCTACTATGGCTACACCTTC
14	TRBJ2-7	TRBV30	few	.	CAWSVGLALGEQYF	TGTGCCTGGAGTGTAGGGCTAGCACTGGGCGAGCAGTACTTC
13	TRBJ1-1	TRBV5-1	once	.	CASSFNSNTEAFF	TGCGCCAGCAGCTTTAATTCGAACACTGAAGCTTTCTTT
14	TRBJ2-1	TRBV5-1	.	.	CASSLRRESGEQFF	TGCGCCAGCAGCTTGAGGCGGGAATCTGGTGAGCAGTTCTTC
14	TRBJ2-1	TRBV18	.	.	CASSPLVTYNEQFF	TGTGCCAGCTCACCACTTGTAACCTACAATGAGCAGTTCTTC
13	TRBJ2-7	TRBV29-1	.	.	CSVVWHSTYEQYF	TGCAGCGTTGTATGGCACAGTACCTACGAGCAGTACTTC
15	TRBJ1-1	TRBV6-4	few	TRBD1	CASSPPLDRGPKAFF	TGTGCCAGCAGTCCTCCCCTAGACAGGGGGCCCAAAGCTTTCTTT
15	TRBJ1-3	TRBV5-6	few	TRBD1	CASSADRETGNTIYF	TGTGCCAGCAGCGCGGACAGGGAAACCGGAAACACCATATATTTT
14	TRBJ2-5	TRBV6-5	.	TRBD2	CASSYSGGQETQYF	TGTGCCAGCAGTTACAGCGGGGGCCAAGAGACCCAGTACTTC